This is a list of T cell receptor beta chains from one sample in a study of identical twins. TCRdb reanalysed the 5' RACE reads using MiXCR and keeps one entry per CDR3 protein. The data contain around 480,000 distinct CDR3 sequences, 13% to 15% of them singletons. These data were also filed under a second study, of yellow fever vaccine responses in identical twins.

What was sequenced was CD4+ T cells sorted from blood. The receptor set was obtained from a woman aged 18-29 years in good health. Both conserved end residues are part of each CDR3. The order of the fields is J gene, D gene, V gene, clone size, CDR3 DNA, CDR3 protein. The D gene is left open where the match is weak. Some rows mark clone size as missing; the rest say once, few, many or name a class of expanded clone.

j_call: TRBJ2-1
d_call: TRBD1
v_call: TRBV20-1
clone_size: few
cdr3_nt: TGCTGTGCTAGACGTCGTCCCAGGGGGTCTTACTACAATGAGCAGTTCTTC
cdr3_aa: CCARRRPRGSYYNEQFF

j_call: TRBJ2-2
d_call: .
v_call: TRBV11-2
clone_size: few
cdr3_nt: TGTGCCAGCAGCCCCATGGCAGGGGGGGGCGGGGAGCTGTTTTTT
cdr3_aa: CASSPMAGGGGELFF

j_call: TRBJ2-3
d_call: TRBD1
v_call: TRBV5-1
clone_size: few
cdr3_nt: TGCGCCAGCAGTTCCGGGACAGCAAGAAATACGCAGTATTTT
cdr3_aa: CASSSGTARNTQYF

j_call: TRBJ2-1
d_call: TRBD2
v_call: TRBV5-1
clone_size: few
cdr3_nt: TGCGCCAGCAGCTTGTCTAGCGGGGGGGCACATGAGCAGTTCTTC
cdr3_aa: CASSLSSGGAHEQFF

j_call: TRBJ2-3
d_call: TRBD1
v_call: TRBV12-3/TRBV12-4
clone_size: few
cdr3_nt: TGTGCCAGCAGTTCCTCCGGGACAGTTAAGGCAGATACGCAGTATTTT
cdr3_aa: CASSSSGTVKADTQYF

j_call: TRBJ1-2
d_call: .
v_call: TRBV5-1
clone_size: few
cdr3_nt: TGCGCCAGCAGCTTGGTAGCGCCCGCGGAATTAGGGGATGGCTACACCTTC
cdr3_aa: CASSLVAPAELGDGYTF

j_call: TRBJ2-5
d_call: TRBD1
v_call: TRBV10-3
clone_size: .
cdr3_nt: TGTGCCATCAGCCGGGACAGGGATCAAGAGACCCAGTACTTC
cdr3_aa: CAISRDRDQETQYF

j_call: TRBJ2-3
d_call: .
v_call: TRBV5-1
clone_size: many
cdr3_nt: TGCGCCAGCAGCCCCAGGGCCCCTAGAGATACGCAGTATTTT
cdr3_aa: CASSPRAPRDTQYF

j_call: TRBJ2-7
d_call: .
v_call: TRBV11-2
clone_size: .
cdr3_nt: TGTGCCAGCAGCTCCGGGGCCTCCCGGGTCGGGGAGCAGTACTTC
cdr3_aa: CASSSGASRVGEQYF

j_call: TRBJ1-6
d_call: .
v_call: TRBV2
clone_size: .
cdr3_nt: TGTGCCAGCAGTGACGGACAGTTAACTAATTCACCCCTCCACTTT
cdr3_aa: CASSDGQLTNSPLHF

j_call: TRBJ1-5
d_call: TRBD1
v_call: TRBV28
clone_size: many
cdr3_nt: TGTGCCAGCAGAGGTGACAGGGAGAATCAGCCCCAGCATTTT
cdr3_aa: CASRGDRENQPQHF

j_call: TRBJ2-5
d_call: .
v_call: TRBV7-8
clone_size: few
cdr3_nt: TGTGCCAGCAGCTTAGGCCTGCAGGGGCCGTCTCTGTTC
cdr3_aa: CASSLGLQGPSLF

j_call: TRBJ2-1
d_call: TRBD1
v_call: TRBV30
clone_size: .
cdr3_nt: TGTGCCTGGAGCGACAAGGACAGGGGGCGAGATGAGCAGTTCTTC
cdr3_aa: CAWSDKDRGRDEQFF

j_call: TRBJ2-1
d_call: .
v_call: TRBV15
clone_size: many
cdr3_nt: TGTGCCACCAGCAGAGAATCCTCGGGAGTGTCCTACAATGAGCAGTTCTTC
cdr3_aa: CATSRESSGVSYNEQFF

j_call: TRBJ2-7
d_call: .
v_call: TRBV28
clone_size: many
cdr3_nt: TGTGCCAGCAGTTTTGTACAGACTAGCTCCTACGAGCAGTACTTC
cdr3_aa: CASSFVQTSSYEQYF

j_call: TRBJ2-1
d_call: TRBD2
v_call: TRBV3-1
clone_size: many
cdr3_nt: TGTGCCAGCAGCCAAGCACTAGCGGCGTCCTACAATGAGCAGTTCTTC
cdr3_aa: CASSQALAASYNEQFF

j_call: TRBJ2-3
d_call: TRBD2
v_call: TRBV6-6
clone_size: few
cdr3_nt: TGTGCCAGCACCAGAGCCGGGACTAGTGTATCAGATACGCAGTATTTT
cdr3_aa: CASTRAGTSVSDTQYF

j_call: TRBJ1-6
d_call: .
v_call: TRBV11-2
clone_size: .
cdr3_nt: TGTGCCAGCAGCTCGACGGAGGGGCGTCCTCTCCACTTT
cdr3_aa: CASSSTEGRPLHF